Listed here are 12 T cell receptor beta chains from one sample, sequenced in a study of cytomegalovirus exposure and HLA in healthy donors. In the PCR, 60 Vbeta and 13 Jbeta primers were used. TCRdb's copy holds only in-frame clones and misses some; the assay was immunoSEQ multiplex PCR. The sample carries some 170,000 clones, roughly 79% recorded once. Sequencing used PBMCs. These receptor sequences come from a woman between 35 and 50 years old in good health and CMV-seronegative.

The CDR3 here is CASSYELAGEGEQYF. DNA of the CDR3: TGTGCCAGCAGTTACGAACTAGCCGGGGAGGGCGAGCAGTACTTC. This chain joins TRBV6-6 and TRBJ2-7; 7 bases agree with TRBD2. The germline V gene has CDR1 MNHNY and CDR2 SVGAGI (reference sequence). The CDR3 is 15 residues long. V gave up 2 bases and J gave up 6 bases; unmatched junction bases: 10.

CDR3 DNA: TGTGCCAGCAGTTTATCGCCGGGACTAGGCGGCTTTGGGGAGACCCAGTACTTC. Its protein is CASSLSPGLGGFGETQYF. The chain is built from TRBV28 and TRBJ2-5; 8 positions match TRBD2. Germline CDR1 reads MDHEN; CDR2 reads SYDVKM. The CDR3 is made up of 18 amino acids. V lost 1 base and J lost 5; bases outside the gene matches: 15. The whole variable domain, filled in from reference TRBV28 and TRBJ2-5, reads DVKVTQSSRYLVKRTGEKVFLECVQDMDHENMFWYRQDPGLGLRLIYFSYDVKMKEKGDIPEGYSVSREKKERFSLILESASTNQTSMYLCASSLSPGLGGFGETQYFGPGTRLLVL.

The rearrangement links TRBV30 to TRBJ1-4; 7 nucleotides agree with TRBD1. This CDR3 has 13 amino acids. The V and J ends lost 3 bases and 4 bases, in that order; junction bases with no gene match: 2. Germline assignment: CDR1 GTSNPN and CDR2 SVGIG (reference sequence). The CDR3 DNA sequence: TGTGCCTGGAGGGGACAGATTAATGAAAAACTGTTTTTT. It specifies CAWRGQINEKLFF.

The genes are TRBV6-5 and TRBJ2-6, with unresolved D. Germline-derived CDR1 and CDR2 are MNHEY and SVGAGI. This CDR3 has 15 residues. V was shortened by 0 bases and J by 0 bases, with 3 bases between the two germline ends. As DNA, the CDR3 is TGTGCCAGCAGTTACTCCGTCTCTGGGGCCAACGTCCTGACTTTC. Amino acid sequence: CASSYSVSGANVLTF.

The V call is TRBV19, the J call TRBJ2-5; tentative D call: TRBD2 (5 bases). V was cut by 5 bases and J by 2 bases, with 15 bases left in between. Germline CDR1 and CDR2: LNHDA and SQIVND (reference sequence). The CDR3 spans 15 residues. The CDR3 coding sequence is TGTGCCAGTAGTGGACTTTCGGCGGCTCAAGAGACCCAGTACTTC. Protein: CASSGLSAAQETQYF. The full variable domain, completed using reference TRBV19 and TRBJ2-5, is DGGITQSPKYLFRKEGQNVTLSCEQNLNHDAMYWYRQDPGQGLRLIYYSQIVNDFQKGDIAEGYSVSREKKESFPLTVTSAQKNPTAFYLCASSGLSAAQETQYFGPGTRLLVL.

The chain combines TRBV18 with TRBJ2-6; no clear D. This CDR3 is built from 15 residues. V lost 4 bases and J 0 bases, leaving 7 bases between the germline ends. Germline loops: CDR1 KGHSH, CDR2 LQKENI. The CDR3 reads CASSLVSSGANVLTF. In DNA form, the CDR3 reads TGTGCCAGCTCACTTGTTAGCTCTGGGGCCAACGTCCTGACTTTC. The variable domain in full, with the rest retrieved from reference TRBV18 and TRBJ2-6, is NAGVMQNPRHLVRRRGQEARLRCSPMKGHSHVYWYRQLPEEGLKFMVYLQKENIIDESGMPKERFSAEFPKEGPSILRIQQVVRGDSAAYFCASSLVSSGANVLTFGAGSRLTVL.

V is TRBV5-1 and J is TRBJ2-1, with TRBD2 identical over 7 bases. Per the germline V gene, CDR1 is SGHRS and CDR2 is YFSETQ. This CDR3 comprises 15 residues. V shed 4 bases, J shed 4 bases, and the junction held 8 bases outside the gene matches. For the CDR3, the DNA is TGCGCCAGCAGCCTGACTAGCCTAGCGTACAATGAGCAGTTCTTC. This sequence encodes CASSLTSLAYNEQFF. Drawing the rest from reference TRBV5-1 and TRBJ2-1, the complete variable domain is KAGVTQTPRYLIKTRGQQVTLSCSPISGHRSVSWYQQTPGQGLQFLFEYFSETQRNKGNFPGRFSGRQFSNSRSEMNVSTLELGDSALYLCASSLTSLAYNEQFFGPGTRLTVL.

This clone was seen a handful of times. V and J are TRBV5-1 and TRBJ1-3, with 7 bases lining up with TRBD1. V trimming: 4 bases; J trimming: 4 bases; junction bases outside the gene matches: 14. In germline, CDR1 is SGHRS, CDR2 YFSETQ. The CDR3 runs to 17 residues. CDR3 sequence reads: CASSRGQSNPGGNTIYF. DNA for the CDR3: TGCGCCAGCAGCCGGGGACAGTCGAATCCAGGGGGAAACACCATATATTTT.

There are a few counts of this clone. The chain links TRBV27 to TRBJ1-2, with 8 nucleotides matching TRBD1. The V gene end was trimmed by 6 bases and the J gene end by 8 bases; junction bases not matched to a gene: 14. This CDR3 comprises 15 residues. Germline CDR1 and CDR2: MNHEY and SMNVEV (reference sequence). This CDR3 is CASRPQGAIAEGYTF. CDR3 DNA: TGTGCCAGCAGACCCCAGGGGGCGATAGCTGAGGGCTACACCTTC.

V usage is TRBV5-4 and J usage is TRBJ2-7; 7 nucleotides agree with TRBD1. Losses at the gene ends were 4 bases for V and 2 bases for J; bases not matched to a gene: 9. This CDR3 is 15 amino acids long. From germline, CDR1 is SGHNT and CDR2 YYREEE (reference sequence). CDR3 sequence: CASSPGQAGTYEQYF. The CDR3 bases are TGTGCCAGCAGCCCCGGACAGGCTGGAACCTACGAGCAGTACTTC.

This clone has only a few counts. CDR3 nucleotides: TGTGCCATCAGTGGCAGTCTCCTCTACACTGAAGCTTTCTTT. Its protein is CAISGSLLYTEAFF. The chain carries TRBV10-3 and TRBJ1-1; D is unclear. This CDR3 has 14 amino acids. Germline assignment: CDR1 ENHRY and CDR2 SYGVKD. Deletions cut 4 bases from V and 3 bases from J, with 12 bases between.

The gene calls are TRBV5-6 and TRBJ1-2, with 9 bases identical to TRBD1. The CDR3 sequence is 13 residues long. The V gene end was trimmed by 3 bases and the J gene end by 8 bases; junction bases not matched to a gene: 5. Germline CDR1 SGHDT, CDR2 YYEEEE. The CDR3 DNA sequence: TGTGCCAGCAGCTATACAGGGGGCGACGGCTACACCTTC. Its protein is CASSYTGGDGYTF.